Here is one T cell receptor (beta chain) with its context. These data originate in a study of T-cell reconstitution after alpha-beta-depleted transplantation in children. CDR1 is SGHVS and CDR2 is FQNEAQ in the germline V gene. The CDR3 is 12 residues long. Trimming pared 7 bases from V and 4 bases from J, leaving 10 bases between. It was with unique molecular identifiers that the TCRbeta library was prepared. TCRdb called the PCR reads again in MiXCR, with one record for every CDR3 protein. The sample consists of fewer than 250,000 distinct CDR3 sequences, roughly 15% of them appearing once. The V gene is TRBV7-8, the J gene TRBJ2-5; D is unclear. The sequence was collected from a male patient under 10 years old who had a stem cell transplant for acute lymphoblastic leukemia, so the T cells may come from the graft donor. The sample consisted of PBMCs, mostly from graft donor cells, taken 360 days after TCRalphabeta/CD19-depleted stem cell transplant. The CDR3 region has the DNA TGTGCCAGCACTCATGTTGGAGAGACCCAGTACTTC. Its protein is CASTHVGETQYF.